The clone carrying this T cell receptor beta chain was counted between two and nine times. The data were taken from a study of graft-versus-host responses after intestinal transplantation. The reaction was completed, and proliferating CFSE-low CD3+CD4+ and CD3+CD8+ responders were then sorted. Trimming took 1 base from V and 10 from J; bases not matched to a gene: 6. There are 14 residues in the CDR3. Germline V gene lookup returns CDR1 MNHNS and CDR2 SASEGT. The protocol was immunoSEQ multiplex PCR, while the TCRdb copy is restricted to in-frame clones and leaves out a portion. The sample lists over 20,000 clones, 40% to 55% occurring once.

This TCR derives from a human patient who received an intestinal transplant. The rearrangement links TRBV6-1 to TRBJ2-1; TRBD2 aligns across 8 bases. The source was alloreactive CD4+ T cells from a mixed lymphocyte reaction culture, collected before intestinal transplant. Stated subset: CFSE-low proliferating T cells sorted from approximately six-day pre-transplant mixed lymphocyte reaction (GvH or HvG direction). The chain's CDR3 is CASSEVGRGEEQFF. CDR3 nucleotide sequence: TGTGCCAGCAGTGAAGTCGGGCGGGGGGAGGAGCAGTTCTTC.